The T cell receptor beta chain described here comes from a study of CD8 T cells in Susac syndrome. CDR3 size: 15 residues. Germline CDR1 and CDR2: KGHSH and LQKENI. Trimming removed 3 bases at V and 1 base at J, with 12 bases between. Stable or active relapsing-remitting multiple sclerosis, untreated and meeting revised McDonald criteria, defined the controls. Random hexamers served to reverse transcribe roughly 0.45 to 1 ug RNA. TCRdb reanalysed the immunoSEQ multiplex PCR reads using MiXCR and keeps one entry per CDR3 protein. The table lists 200,000 to 250,000 distinct CDR3 sequences, just over 90% of them singletons.

The sequence was obtained from a human donor with multiple sclerosis. The sequencing input was CD4+ T cells from PBMCs. V gene TRBV18 combines with J gene TRBJ1-1, with D tentatively TRBD1 (6 bases). CDR3 in DNA: TGTGCCAGCTCACCGACAATGGACAGGAACACTGAAGCTTTCTTT. Translation: CASSPTMDRNTEAFF. The full variable domain, with the rest looked up from reference TRBV18 and TRBJ1-1, is NAGVMQNPRHLVRRRGQEARLRCSPMKGHSHVYWYRQLPEEGLKFMVYLQKENIIDESGMPKERFSAEFPKEGPSILRIQQVVRGDSAAYFCASSPTMDRNTEAFFGQGTRLTVV.